The 7 T cell receptor beta chains below all came from one sample that was sequenced in a study of blood T cell repertoires in COVID-19. The assay was immunoSEQ multiplex PCR, and TCRdb's table has in-frame clones only and misses some. The table includes 70,000 or so clones, 90% detected once. The sample consisted of peripheral blood. These receptors came from a woman older than 75 with active COVID-19.

V and J are TRBV4-1 and TRBJ2-3; 14 nucleotides match TRBD2. Germline V gene data show CDR1 as MGHRA and CDR2 as YSYEKL. Trimming removed 3 bases from V and 3 bases from J; junction bases left unmatched: 5. The CDR3 is 17 residues long. The CDR3 nucleotides read TGCGCCAGCAGCCAGGGACTAGCGGGAGCGGGGACAGATACGCAGTATTTT. Residues: CASSQGLAGAGTDTQYF.

The rearrangement uses TRBV2 and TRBJ2-3; D possibly corresponds to TRBD2 (6 bases). CDR1 is SNHLY and CDR2 is FYNNEI in the germline V gene. With 5 bases removed from V and 5 bases from J, the gap between germline ends came to 14 bases. This CDR3 is built from 14 residues. CDR3 in amino acids: CASSTGMGGDTQYF. The CDR3 DNA reads as TGTGCCAGCAGTACAGGAATGGGGGGAGATACGCAGTATTTT. The entire variable domain, with the rest obtained from reference TRBV2 and TRBJ2-3, is as follows: EPEVTQTPSHQVTQMGQEVILRCVPISNHLYFYWYRQILGQKVEFLVSFYNNEISEKSEIFDDQFSVERPDGSNFTLKIRSTKLEDSAMYFCASSTGMGGDTQYFGPGTRLTVL.

V usage is TRBV28 and J usage is TRBJ2-5; tentatively, D is TRBD1 (5 bases). The CDR3 consists of 16 residues. In germline, CDR1 is MDHEN, CDR2 SYDVKM. V was cut by 4 bases and J by 3 bases, with 18 bases left in between. The CDR3 DNA reads TGTGCCAGCAGTTGGGGATCAGGGCCGGGCGAAGAGACCCAGTACTTC. Residues: CASSWGSGPGEETQYF.

The chain carries TRBV5-6 and TRBJ2-1, with TRBD2 identical over 7 bases. CDR3 length equals 13 residues. Germline values: CDR1 SGHDT, CDR2 YYEEEE. The ends lost 1 base at V and 7 bases at J; junction bases unmatched: 2. Written as DNA, the CDR3 is TGTGCCAGCAGCTTGTTGCGGGGGAATGAGCAGTTCTTC. Translated: CASSLLRGNEQFF.

The chain employs TRBV29-1 and TRBJ2-2, with TRBD2 matching 11 bases. V shed 6 bases, J shed 5 bases, and the junction held 14 bases outside the gene matches. The CDR3 runs to 17 residues. CDR1 is SQVTM, CDR2 ANQGSEA, per germline. CDR3 protein: CSVLAGGSGEITGELFF. The CDR3 DNA follows: TGCAGCGTGTTAGCGGGAGGGTCGGGTGAAATAACCGGGGAGCTGTTTTTT.

This sequence joins TRBV10-3 and TRBJ1-4; a possible D gene is TRBD1 (6 bases). Trimming removed 0 bases at V and 1 base at J, with 12 bases between. Germline loops: CDR1 ENHRY, CDR2 SYGVKD. The CDR3 extends over 17 amino acids. CDR3 sequence: CAISESPGVLTNEKLFF. The CDR3 DNA is TGTGCCATCAGTGAGTCGCCAGGGGTCTTAACTAATGAAAAACTGTTTTTT.

V usage is TRBV29-1 and J usage is TRBJ2-3; unclear D gene. The V gene's germline CDR1 is SQVTM and CDR2 ANQGSEA. CDR3 size: 12 residues. Trimming took off 7 bases at V and 1 base at J, with 9 bases between the two ends. The CDR3 loop is CSGQEGTDTQYF. The CDR3 nucleotides are TGCAGCGGGCAAGAAGGCACAGATACGCAGTATTTT.